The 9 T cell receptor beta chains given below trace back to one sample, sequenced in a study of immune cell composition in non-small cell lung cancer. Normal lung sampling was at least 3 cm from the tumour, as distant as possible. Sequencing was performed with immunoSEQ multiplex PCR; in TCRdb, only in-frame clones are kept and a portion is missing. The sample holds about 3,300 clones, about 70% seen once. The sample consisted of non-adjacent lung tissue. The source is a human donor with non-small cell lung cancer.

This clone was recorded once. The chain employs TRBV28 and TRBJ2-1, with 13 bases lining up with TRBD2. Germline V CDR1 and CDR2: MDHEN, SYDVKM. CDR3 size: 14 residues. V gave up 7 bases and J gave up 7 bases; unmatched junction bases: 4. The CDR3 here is CASIPGLAGNEQFF. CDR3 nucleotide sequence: TGTGCCAGCATACCGGGACTAGCGGGAAATGAGCAGTTCTTC.

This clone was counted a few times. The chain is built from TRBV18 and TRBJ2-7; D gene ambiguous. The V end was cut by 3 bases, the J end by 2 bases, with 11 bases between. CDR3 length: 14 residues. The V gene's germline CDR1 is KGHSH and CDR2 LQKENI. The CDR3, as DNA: TGTGCCAGCTCACCCGAATCGCGGCCCTACGAGCAGTACTTC. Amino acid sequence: CASSPESRPYEQYF. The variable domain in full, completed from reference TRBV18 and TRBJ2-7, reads NAGVMQNPRHLVRRRGQEARLRCSPMKGHSHVYWYRQLPEEGLKFMVYLQKENIIDESGMPKERFSAEFPKEGPSILRIQQVVRGDSAAYFCASSPESRPYEQYFGPGTRLTVT.

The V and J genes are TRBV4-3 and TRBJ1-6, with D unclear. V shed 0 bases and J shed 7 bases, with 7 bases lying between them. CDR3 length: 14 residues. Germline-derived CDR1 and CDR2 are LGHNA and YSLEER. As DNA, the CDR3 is TGCGCCAGCAGCCAAGATACGGGGAATTCACCCCTCCACTTT. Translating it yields CASSQDTGNSPLHF.

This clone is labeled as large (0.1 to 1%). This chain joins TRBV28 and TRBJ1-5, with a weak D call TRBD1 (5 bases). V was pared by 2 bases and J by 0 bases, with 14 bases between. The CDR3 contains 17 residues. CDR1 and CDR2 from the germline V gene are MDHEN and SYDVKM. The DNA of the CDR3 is TGTGCCAGCAGTTTACCGGGACTGTTCGATAGCAATCAGCCCCAGCATTTT. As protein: CASSLPGLFDSNQPQHF.

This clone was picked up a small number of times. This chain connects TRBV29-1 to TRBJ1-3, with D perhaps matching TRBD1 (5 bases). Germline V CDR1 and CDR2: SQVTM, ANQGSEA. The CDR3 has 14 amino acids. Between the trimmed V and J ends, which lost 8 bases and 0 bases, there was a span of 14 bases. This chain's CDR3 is CSYQTGNSGNTIYF. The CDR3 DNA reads TGCAGCTACCAAACAGGCAACTCTGGAAACACCATATATTTT. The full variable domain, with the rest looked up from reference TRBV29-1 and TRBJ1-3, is SAVISQKPSRDICQRGTSLTIQCQVDSQVTMMFWYRQQPGQSLTLIATANQGSEATYESGFVIDKFPISRPNLTFSTLTVSNMSPEDSSIYLCSYQTGNSGNTIYFGEGSWLTVV.

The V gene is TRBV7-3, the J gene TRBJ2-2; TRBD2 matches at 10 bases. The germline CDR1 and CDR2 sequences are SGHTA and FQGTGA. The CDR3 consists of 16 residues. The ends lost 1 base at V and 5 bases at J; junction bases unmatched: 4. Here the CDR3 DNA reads TGTGCCAGCAGCTTAAAGCAACTAGCGGGGACCGGGGAGCTGTTTTTT. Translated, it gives CASSLKQLAGTGELFF.

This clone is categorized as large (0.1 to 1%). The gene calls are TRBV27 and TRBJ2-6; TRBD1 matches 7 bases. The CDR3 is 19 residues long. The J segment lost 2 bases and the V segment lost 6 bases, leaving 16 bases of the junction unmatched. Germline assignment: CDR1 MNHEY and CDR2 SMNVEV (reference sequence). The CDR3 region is CASSSYPLLQGAGANVLTF. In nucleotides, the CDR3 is TGTGCCAGCAGCTCCTATCCCCTCCTTCAGGGGGCTGGGGCCAACGTCCTGACTTTC.

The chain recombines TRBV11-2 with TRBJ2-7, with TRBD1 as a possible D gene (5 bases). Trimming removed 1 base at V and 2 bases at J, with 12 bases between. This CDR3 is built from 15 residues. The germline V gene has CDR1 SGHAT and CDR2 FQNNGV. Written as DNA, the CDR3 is TGTGCCAGCAGCTTAGCGCAGGGATTTACCTACGAGCAGTACTTC. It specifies CASSLAQGFTYEQYF.

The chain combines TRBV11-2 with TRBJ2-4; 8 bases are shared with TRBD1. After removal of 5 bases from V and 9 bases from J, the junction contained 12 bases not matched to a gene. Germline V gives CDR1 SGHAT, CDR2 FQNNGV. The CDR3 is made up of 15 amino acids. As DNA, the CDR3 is TGTGCCAGCAGCACAGGGGGGCCGGCTTCTGGCATTCAGTACTTC. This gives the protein CASSTGGPASGIQYF.